This TCR beta chain was found in a study of blood T cell repertoires in COVID-19. This clone was observed once. Individuals drawn from approximately 26 US areas were about 18 to 95 years old. Assignment of participants to cohorts was predicated upon participant-reported clinical history. Profiled with immunoSEQ multiplex PCR; TCRdb holds only in-frame clones, not every one. This sample has 400,000 or so clones, with 70% to 90% found just once. Germline loops: CDR1 SGHRS, CDR2 YFSETQ. CDR3 length: 13 residues. The V gene end was trimmed by 4 bases and the J gene end by 5 bases; junction bases not matched to a gene: 3.

The sample taken for sequencing was PBMCs or T cells enriched from blood (not recorded which). The sequence was obtained from a woman between 35 and 50 years old with acute COVID-19. The chain recombines TRBV5-1 with TRBJ2-7; 10 positions match TRBD1. In DNA form, the CDR3 reads TGCGCCAGCAGCGTCGGACAGGGGGACGAGCAGTACTTC. Amino acid sequence: CASSVGQGDEQYF.